This T cell receptor beta chain appears in the sequencing data of a study of T cell responses to AZD1222 COVID-19 vaccine. Overall study: Analysis merged second doses at about 4 or about 12 weeks.

Some clones are missing from TCRdb's copy, which holds only in-frame ones; the method was immunoSEQ multiplex PCR. Here the sample spans 40,000 to 55,000 clones, 60% to 85% being singletons. Germline lookup yields CDR1 SGHTA and CDR2 FQGNSA. After removal of 5 bases from V and 4 bases from J, the junction contained 11 bases not matched to a gene. The CDR3 runs to 16 residues. Findings and caveats of the study: Among vaccine-associated CD4 TCRs, coverage spanned spike, with dominance at 160-218 and 743-854. It should be noted that donors were predominantly white British and more often female, and clonal diversity was possibly underestimated. Spike-specific TCR repertoires showed rising breadth and depth after two AZD1222 doses.

About this clone: The antigen remains undetermined.

The source material was peripheral blood, sampled on day 0 of AZD1222 vaccination. The chain links TRBV7-2 to TRBJ2-7, with 10 positions matching TRBD1. The clonotype was recovered from an adult in good health. The CDR3 is CASSHKGTGVGYEQYF. DNA of the CDR3: TGTGCCAGCAGCCACAAAGGGACAGGGGTAGGGTACGAGCAGTACTTC.